Listed below are T cell receptor beta chains from one sample, sequenced in a study of early T cells in non-severe SARS-CoV-2 infection. TCRdb used MiXCR to reprocess the 5' RACE reads, holding one entry per CDR3 protein. The sample lists tens of thousands of distinct CDR3 sequences, less than 9.5% occurring once. The material was whole blood, obtained at baseline. The receptor source for this set is an adult who was a healthcare worker with PCR-confirmed SARS-CoV-2 infection or an uninfected control (not recorded which). Both conserved end residues are part of each CDR3. D genes are given only for firm matches. Size tells how often a clone was seen (once, few, many) or the class of an expanded clone, and some rows leave it out.

CDR3 DNA,CDR3 protein,D gene,V gene,clone size,J gene
TGTGCCAGCAGCTTGCGGCAGGTAACCTACGAGCAGTACTTC,CASSLRQVTYEQYF,-,TRBV5-8,many,TRBJ2-7
TGCGCCAGCAGCTCCGCCGGGGACTTCGGAAACATTCAGTACTTC,CASSSAGDFGNIQYF,-,TRBV5-1,-,TRBJ2-4
TGCGCCAGCAGCTTTACAGGAGTCTCTGGAAACACCATATATTTT,CASSFTGVSGNTIYF,-,TRBV5-1,few,TRBJ1-3
TGTGCCAGCAGCCCCTCTAGCGGGAGCTACAATGAGCAGTTCTTC,CASSPSSGSYNEQFF,TRBD2,TRBV7-6,-,TRBJ2-1
TGTGCCAGCCGGGAGGCCGGCTCCTACAATGAGCAGTTCTTC,CASREAGSYNEQFF,TRBD2,TRBV12-3/TRBV12-4,few,TRBJ2-1
TGTGCCAGCTCGCAGTATTTCGGTACCCAGTACTTC,CASSQYFGTQYF,-,TRBV2,-,TRBJ2-5
TGTGCCAGCAGCTTAGAAAACACGGGAAACTACGCCTACGAGCAGTACTTC,CASSLENTGNYAYEQYF,-,TRBV7-8,many,TRBJ2-7
TGTGCCAGCAGCTTTGGACAGCTGTACACTGAAGCTTTCTTT,CASSFGQLYTEAFF,-,TRBV5-6,-,TRBJ1-1
TGTGCCAGCAGCTGGGGACAGGGGCCCGGAAACATTCAGTACTTC,CASSWGQGPGNIQYF,TRBD1,TRBV5-4,-,TRBJ2-4
TGTGCCAGCAGCTTAGGCCATGTAGGTGAGCAGTTCTTC,CASSLGHVGEQFF,-,TRBV7-9,-,TRBJ2-1
TGTGCCAGCAGGACCGACAGGGTGAACACCGGGGAGCTGTTTTTT,CASRTDRVNTGELFF,TRBD1,TRBV6-5,few,TRBJ2-2
TGTGCCAGCAGCCAAAGGCACGAGCAGTACTTC,CASSQRHEQYF,-,TRBV7-8,many,TRBJ2-7
TGTGCCAGCAGTGACGGGACAGGGTACATTCAGTACTTC,CASSDGTGYIQYF,TRBD1,TRBV28,-,TRBJ2-4
TGTGCCAGCAGCCAAGTAGGGGTGTTAAGAGCTTTCTTT,CASSQVGVLRAFF,-,TRBV14,many,TRBJ1-1
TGTGCCAGCAGTTTGGGGCAGGAGGGAGAGACCCAGTACTTC,CASSLGQEGETQYF,-,TRBV27,many,TRBJ2-5
TGTGCCAGCAGAAGACTAGCGGGAGGCTACGAGCAGTACTTC,CASRRLAGGYEQYF,TRBD2,TRBV11-2,many,TRBJ2-7
TGCAGTGCTAGGGGTAGCGGGGTCAATGAGCAGTTCTTC,CSARGSGVNEQFF,TRBD2,TRBV20-1,-,TRBJ2-1
TGTGCCAGCAGCCGGACAGGGACCGAGCAGTACTTC,CASSRTGTEQYF,TRBD1,TRBV11-2,-,TRBJ2-7